This T cell receptor beta chain stems from a study of CD8 T cells in Susac syndrome (dated by TCRdb to the late 2010s). With respect to the entire study: Of the Susac syndrome patients who were sequenced, about 6 had clinically active disease and roughly 8 were in clinical remission. At blood withdrawal, Susac syndrome patients were therapy-naive, treated with corticosteroids (with IVIg additionally given to some), or treated with IVIg alone. Whether CD8+ T cell activation and differentiation in Susac syndrome was antigen driven was tested using repertoire sequencing. The study compared CD8+ T cell repertoire clonality among 12 healthy donors, roughly 14 Susac syndrome patients and roughly 15 multiple sclerosis patients.

Broad study findings and their caveats: The number of individuals in the TCR sequencing and HLA analysis was recognized as being relatively small. Clonal expansion was observed in Susac syndrome CD8+ repertoires, with the highest expansion in CD8+ TEMRA cells and greater expansion in clinically active than in remitting patients. Approximately 15 Susac-specific public clones were identified in the total CD8+ repertoire, and roughly five Susac-specific public clones were identified in the CD8+ TEMRA repertoire.

CDR1 and CDR2 are drawn from the germline V gene: LGHNA, YNFKEQ. From the cysteine through the phenylalanine, the CDR3 covers 17 amino acids. CDR3 DNA only is kept here, 51 bases in frame from base 1. V is pruned by 0 bases and J by 7 bases, leaving 12 bases of the junction without a gene match. RNA was extracted with the RNeasy kit and about 0.5 to 1 ug was reverse transcribed using random hexamers. The immunoSEQ multiplex PCR assay, which covers 54 Vbeta and 13 Jbeta segments, was used to amplify TCR beta CDR3 regions. Bias from PCR amplification was corrected by using a synthetic template baseline for primer optimization and for computational correction. Turning to the authors' computational methods: Reads were annotated to V, D and J genes according to IMGT and were analyzed with immunoSEQ Analyzer, with only productive sequences retained. Clonality was computed as one minus Shannon entropy normalized by log2 of the number of productive unique sequences. For each patient and control, public and private clones were evaluated within the 100 most prevalent clones. Clones were defined as Susac-specific when absent from the healthy and MS cohorts, from about a thousand published viral clones and from other ImmuneACCESS disease sequences. TCRdb trimmed the raw reads at Q25, called clones with MiXCR and kept productive beta chains. Each CDR3 protein gets just one entry, which takes the most common genes and DNA from the rows behind it. What appears here as the V and J calls and clone size reflects TCRdb's work, not the paper's. The sample data list roughly 190,000 distinct CDR3 sequences, and roughly 94% of these were observed just once. The leading ten clones occupy approximately 0.16% of the sample.

Peripheral blood CD8+ and CD4+ T cells from healthy donors, Susac syndrome patients and multiple sclerosis patients were profiled using high-throughput TCR beta sequencing. The Susac syndrome patients fulfilled recently defined diagnostic criteria for definite or probable disease. Bulk CD8+ and CD4+ T cells were purified by magnetic negative isolation, while CD8+ TEMRA cells were enriched using FACS. Blood was collected in EDTA tubes and processed within 24 hours, with PBMCs isolated through density gradient centrifugation. PBMCs intended for TCR sequencing were cryopreserved in liquid nitrogen and were subsequently thawed in a 37 degrees C water bath. The sorted or isolated CD4+, CD8+ and CD8+ TEMRA cells had a purity of 90% or higher. For this clonotype: What antigen it recognizes has not been identified. Per-base quality was not reported, and no clone a single base away is much larger than it.

This sequence originates from a human donor with Susac syndrome. Recombination joined TRBV4-2 with TRBJ2-1, with 7 bases aligning to TRBD2. Source material: CD8+ T cells from PBMCs. CDR3 reads: CASSQELRLVGRNEQFF. The nucleotide sequence reads as follows: TGTGCCAGCAGCCAAGAGTTGCGACTAGTCGGGAGGAATGAGCAGTTCTTC.